The 32 T cell receptor beta chains below were found in one sample sequenced in a study of early T cells in non-severe SARS-CoV-2 infection. TCRdb analysed the 5' RACE reads with MiXCR anew, one entry per CDR3 protein. This sample has 70,000 to 95,000 distinct CDR3 sequences, with roughly 9.4% found just once. Material: whole blood. The receptors were gathered from an adult who was a healthcare worker with PCR-confirmed SARS-CoV-2 infection or an uninfected control (not recorded which).

This clonotype was picked up a small number of times. The rearrangement uses TRBV7-2 and TRBJ2-1; no firm D call. There are 14 residues in the CDR3. V lost 8 bases to trimming and J lost 6 bases, with 17 bases between them. Per the germline V gene, CDR1 is SGHTA and CDR2 is FQGNSA. Written as DNA, the CDR3 is TGTGCCAGCCACCAAACAGCGCGTCTCAATGAGCAGTTCTTC. Translated, it gives CASHQTARLNEQFF.

The chain recombines TRBV3-1 with TRBJ2-2; D unresolved. The length of the CDR3 is 13 residues. The V end lost 0 bases, the J end lost 13 bases, and 12 bases lay between the germline ends. Germline V gene lookup returns CDR1 LGHDT and CDR2 YNNKEL (reference sequence). The CDR3 loop is CASSQEGRRGLFF. CDR3 nucleotides: TGTGCCAGCAGCCAAGAAGGACGAAGAGGGCTGTTTTTT.

This clonotype was detected a few times. The genes are TRBV3-1 and TRBJ2-1, with 9 bases matching TRBD2. V was clipped by 0 bases and J by 5 bases; unmatched bases: 2. The CDR3 is 15 amino acids. Germline assignment: CDR1 LGHDT and CDR2 YNNKEL (reference sequence). Here the CDR3 reads CASSQELAGNNEQFF. Here the CDR3 DNA reads TGTGCCAGCAGCCAAGAACTAGCGGGTAACAATGAGCAGTTCTTC.

The J gene is TRBJ2-1, the V gene TRBV24-1, with D perhaps TRBD2 (5 bases). The length of the CDR3 is 12 residues. Deletions cut 10 bases from V and 6 bases from J, with 12 bases between. The germline gives CDR1 KGHDR, CDR2 SFDVKD. CDR3 bases: TGTGCCACAGGGTTAGCGAGCAATGAGCAGTTCTTC. Translating gives CATGLASNEQFF.

Only a few counts were recorded for this clonotype. This CDR3 is CASSKQGGLFNEQFF. In nucleotides, the CDR3 is TGTGCCAGCAGTAAGCAGGGAGGGCTTTTTAATGAGCAGTTCTTC. The chain carries TRBV6-1 and TRBJ2-1; 7 bases fit TRBD2. V shed 5 bases and J 7 bases; nucleotides not matched to a gene: 11. Germline lookup yields CDR1 MNHNS and CDR2 SASEGT. There are 15 residues in the CDR3.

This chain uses TRBV6-5 with TRBJ2-5; D unclear. The V end lost 4 bases, the J end lost 5 bases, and 14 bases lay between the germline ends. Per the germline V gene, CDR1 is MNHEY and CDR2 is SVGAGI. There are 14 residues in the CDR3. The CDR3 spells CASSSSSARETQYF. As DNA, the CDR3 is TGTGCCAGCAGTTCCTCCTCGGCGCGGGAGACCCAGTACTTC.

The chain joins TRBV5-8 to TRBJ2-1; 9 bases are a match to TRBD1. The CDR3 consists of 12 residues. Per the germline V gene, CDR1 is SGHTS and CDR2 is YDEGEE. Trimming removed 4 bases from V and 13 bases from J; junction bases left unmatched: 6. CDR3 sequence: CASSPDRGSQFF. The CDR3 DNA sequence: TGTGCCAGCAGCCCGGACAGGGGCTCACAGTTCTTC.

The chain is built from TRBV11-3 and TRBJ2-1; D is possibly TRBD1 (5 bases). Trimming removed 0 bases from V and 7 bases from J, with 16 bases in between. CDR3 length: 16 amino acids. Germline CDR1 is SGHNT and CDR2 is YENEEA. In DNA, the CDR3 is TGTGCCAGCAGCTTAGATGGGGCCGGCCCCGGTAATGAGCAGTTCTTC. Translation: CASSLDGAGPGNEQFF.

Ten or more counts support this clonotype. The chain couples TRBV28 to TRBJ2-7; 8 nucleotides line up with TRBD1. V was pared by 5 bases and J by 2 bases, with 8 bases of the junction left unmatched. CDR1 and CDR2 (germline): MDHEN, SYDVKM. The CDR3 runs to 15 residues. CDR3 amino acids: CASSASGQVPYEQYF. CDR3 nucleotide sequence: TGTGCCAGCAGTGCGTCGGGACAGGTCCCCTACGAGCAGTACTTC. The whole variable domain, filled in from reference TRBV28 and TRBJ2-7, reads DVKVTQSSRYLVKRTGEKVFLECVQDMDHENMFWYRQDPGLGLRLIYFSYDVKMKEKGDIPEGYSVSREKKERFSLILESASTNQTSMYLCASSASGQVPYEQYFGPGTRLTVT.

The chain recombines TRBV11-2 with TRBJ2-2, with TRBD1 matching 8 bases. V gave up 5 bases and J gave up 5 bases; unmatched junction bases: 7. The CDR3 length is 15 residues. The V gene's germline CDR1 is SGHAT and CDR2 FQNNGV. CDR3 in DNA: TGTGCCAGCAGCCTCCGGACAGGGACAACCGGGGAGCTGTTTTTT. Protein product: CASSLRTGTTGELFF.

This clonotype was seen repeatedly, ten times or more. The chain uses TRBV7-2 and TRBJ2-5, with 8 positions matching TRBD1. The length of the CDR3 is 14 residues. Per the germline V gene, CDR1 is SGHTA and CDR2 is FQGNSA. Losses at the gene ends were 4 bases for V and 2 bases for J; bases not matched to a gene: 3. The CDR3 loop reads CASSYRTGQETQYF. CDR3 DNA sequence: TGTGCCAGCAGCTATCGGACAGGGCAAGAGACCCAGTACTTC.

This clonotype was seen more than once but under ten times. The V call is TRBV20-1, the J call TRBJ2-5, with D perhaps TRBD1 or TRBD2 (6 bases each). The CDR3 extends over 15 amino acids. CDR1 and CDR2 from the germline V gene are DFQATT and SNEGSKA (reference sequence). Trimming stripped 5 bases from V and 4 bases from J, with 20 bases between. The CDR3: CSAGGGDLAVETQYF. The CDR3, as DNA: TGCAGTGCTGGGGGCGGGGACCTAGCTGTAGAGACCCAGTACTTC.

This chain joins TRBV2 and TRBJ2-1, with a weak D call TRBD2 (6 bases). V was shortened by 6 bases and J by 16 bases, with 19 bases between the two germline ends. The CDR3 runs 12 residues. Germline CDR1 SNHLY, CDR2 FYNNEI. DNA for the CDR3: TGTGCCAGCAGCTCAGGAGGGCTAGCGAGCTTCTTC. It translates to CASSSGGLASFF.

This clonotype was detected ten times or more. The rearrangement uses TRBV28 and TRBJ1-4; D not certain. Trimming cost V 2 bases and J 7 bases, with 11 bases left between them. Per germline, CDR1 MDHEN and CDR2 SYDVKM. This CDR3 region has 14 residues. CDR3 residues: CASSLRQAREKLFF. Here the CDR3 DNA reads TGTGCCAGCAGTTTAAGGCAGGCCCGTGAAAAACTGTTTTTT.

There are many counts of this clonotype. V gene TRBV2 combines with J gene TRBJ2-1; the D gene is possibly TRBD2 (6 bases). V lost 8 bases and J 6 bases, leaving 20 bases between the germline ends. Germline values: CDR1 SNHLY, CDR2 FYNNEI. The CDR3 contains 15 residues. The CDR3 loop reads CASSVGEAPPNEQFF. DNA of the CDR3: TGTGCCAGCTCGGTTGGGGAGGCCCCCCCCAATGAGCAGTTCTTC.

In this sample, this clonotype turned up many times. The gene calls are TRBV28 and TRBJ2-1; D not resolved. This CDR3 is 13 amino acids long. CDR1 MDHEN and CDR2 SYDVKM come from the germline V gene. The V end lost 1 base, the J end lost 7 bases, and 8 bases lay between the germline ends. CDR3 loop: CASSLYSENEQFF. CDR3 DNA: TGTGCCAGCAGTTTATATTCGGAGAATGAGCAGTTCTTC.

This clonotype was detected a few times. The V and J genes are TRBV28 and TRBJ2-3; TRBD1 might be the D (5 bases). The CDR3 contains 17 residues. Trimming left V 5 bases short and J 3 bases short, with 21 bases between. The V gene's germline CDR1 is MDHEN and CDR2 SYDVKM. The CDR3 sequence: CASSQLTWTYSTDTQYF. The CDR3 DNA reads as TGTGCCAGCAGTCAACTTACCTGGACATACAGTACAGATACGCAGTATTTT.

Only a few counts were recorded for this clonotype. V gene TRBV6-4 combines with J gene TRBJ2-1, with 11 positions matching TRBD2. The junction had 10 bases not matched to a gene; V was cut back by 4 bases and J by 8 bases. In germline, CDR1 is MRHNA, CDR2 SNTAGT. This CDR3 region has 16 residues. In DNA, the CDR3 is TGTGCCAGCAGTGCGCTAGCGGGAGGAGGTACAGATGAGCAGTTCTTC. Amino acids: CASSALAGGGTDEQFF.

The V call is TRBV27, the J call TRBJ2-7; D perhaps matches TRBD1 (5 bases). V shed 5 bases and J shed 4 bases, with 18 bases lying between them. This CDR3 contains 15 residues. Per germline, CDR1 MNHEY and CDR2 SMNVEV (reference sequence). CDR3 protein: CASSPTRRVAYEQYF. In DNA form, the CDR3 reads TGTGCCAGCAGTCCAACCCGCAGGGTGGCGTACGAGCAGTACTTC.

The chain carries TRBV20-1 and TRBJ2-7; D gene ambiguous. The germline gives CDR1 DFQATT, CDR2 SNEGSKA (reference sequence). Trimming pared 3 bases from V and 0 bases from J, leaving 12 bases between. This CDR3 comprises 14 residues. The CDR3 sequence is CSAREALSSYEQYF. The CDR3 nucleotides are TGCAGTGCTAGGGAAGCCCTTAGCTCCTACGAGCAGTACTTC.

This clonotype appeared many times. CDR3 amino acids: CASRPAGRQETQYF. DNA for the CDR3: TGTGCCAGCAGGCCCGCAGGGAGACAAGAGACCCAGTACTTC. This chain joins TRBV6-5 and TRBJ2-5; D might be TRBD1 or TRBD2, each matching 5 bases. The CDR3 contains 14 residues. Germline V CDR1 and CDR2: MNHEY, SVGAGI. V lost 6 bases and J 2 bases, leaving 13 bases between the germline ends.

Ten or more counts support this clonotype. This chain connects TRBV10-1 to TRBJ1-1; the D is unclear. This CDR3 comprises 14 residues. From germline, CDR1 is WNHNN and CDR2 SYGVQD (reference sequence). Trimming stripped 2 bases from V and 8 bases from J, with 15 bases between. The CDR3, as DNA: TGCGCCAGCAGTGAGAGGCATGACCTCGTGGAAGCTTTCTTT. This sequence encodes CASSERHDLVEAFF.

This clonotype was observed a few times. The rearrangement links TRBV12-3 or TRBV12-4 to TRBJ1-3, with D possibly TRBD1 on 6 matching bases. V was cut by 0 bases and J by 0 bases, with 12 bases left in between. This CDR3 has 17 residues. The CDR3: CASSLALPGASGNTIYF. CDR3 coding DNA: TGTGCCAGCAGTTTAGCGCTTCCAGGGGCCTCTGGAAACACCATATATTTT.

This clonotype appeared many times. The junction differs from germline at one of its ends, possibly a read error. The CDR3 spells CASSRTGPRLVSAPGF. The CDR3 nucleotides read TGTGCCAGCAGTCGTACGGGCCCGAGACTAGTTTCGGCACCGGGGTTC. This chain connects TRBV28 to TRBJ2-1; D possibly corresponds to TRBD2 (6 bases). In germline, CDR1 is MDHEN, CDR2 SYDVKM. The CDR3 is made up of 16 amino acids.

The sample holds many counts of this clonotype. The rearrangement uses TRBV7-8 and TRBJ2-5; TRBD2 matches 8 bases. There are 15 residues in the CDR3. With 3 bases clipped from V and 3 bases from J, the junction kept 6 bases outside the gene matches. Germline CDR1 reads SGHVS; CDR2 reads FQNEAQ. The chain's CDR3 is CASSFPGLAEETQYF. The CDR3 DNA sequence: TGTGCCAGCAGCTTTCCCGGACTAGCAGAAGAGACCCAGTACTTC.

This clonotype was detected many times. This chain uses TRBV27 with TRBJ1-5; D gene ambiguous. V was trimmed by 3 bases and J by 2 bases, leaving 14 bases between them. The germline V gene encodes CDR1 MNHEY and CDR2 SMNVEV (reference sequence). The CDR3 spans 16 residues. CDR3: CASSFSAAGGNQPQHF. CDR3 nucleotide sequence: TGTGCCAGCAGTTTCTCCGCAGCAGGTGGCAATCAGCCCCAGCATTTT.

Only a few counts were recorded for this clonotype. The chain recombines TRBV4-1 with TRBJ2-3; 10 bases line up with TRBD2. V trimming: 4 bases; J trimming: 7 bases; junction bases outside the gene matches: 5. The germline gives CDR1 MGHRA, CDR2 YSYEKL. CDR3 length: 14 amino acids. This chain's CDR3 is CASSPYTSGNTQYF. The CDR3 DNA is TGCGCCAGCAGCCCATACACTAGCGGGAATACGCAGTATTTT.

This clonotype was seen a few times. The gene calls are TRBV7-6 and TRBJ2-3, with 7 bases fitting TRBD2. With V trimmed by 11 bases and J by 9 bases, 26 bases remained unmatched. Germline V gene sequence: CDR1 SGHVS, CDR2 FNYEAQ. The CDR3 contains 17 residues. CDR3 in amino acids: CASKAGERINIGDTQYF. The CDR3 region has the DNA TGTGCCTCAAAGGCGGGAGAGAGAATCAATATCGGAGACACGCAGTATTTT.

The chain links TRBV18 to TRBJ2-6, with TRBD1 matching over 7 bases. V gave up 6 bases and J gave up 4 bases; unmatched junction bases: 6. The CDR3 length is 15 residues. The germline gives CDR1 KGHSH, CDR2 LQKENI. CDR3 protein: CASSTGSSGANVLTF. CDR3 DNA: TGTGCCAGCTCGACAGGGAGTTCGGGGGCCAACGTCCTGACTTTC. Full variable domain (remainder filled in from reference TRBV18 and TRBJ2-6): NAGVMQNPRHLVRRRGQEARLRCSPMKGHSHVYWYRQLPEEGLKFMVYLQKENIIDESGMPKERFSAEFPKEGPSILRIQQVVRGDSAAYFCASSTGSSGANVLTFGAGSRLTVL.

The chain links TRBV7-8 to TRBJ2-1; 8 bases fit TRBD2. The V gene's germline CDR1 is SGHVS and CDR2 FQNEAQ. This CDR3 is 13 amino acids long. Trimming at V came to 5 bases and at J to 7 bases, leaving 4 bases not matched to a gene. The CDR3 DNA follows: TGTGCCAGCAGCCAGACTAGCGCTAATGAGCAGTTCTTC. This gives the protein CASSQTSANEQFF.

The rearrangement uses TRBV28 and TRBJ2-3; 8 bases match TRBD1. V shed 5 bases, J shed 3 bases, and the junction held 7 bases outside the gene matches. There are 15 residues in the CDR3. Per the germline V gene, CDR1 is MDHEN and CDR2 is SYDVKM. The CDR3 DNA follows: TGTGCCAGCAGTCTCCAGGGGGCGAGGACAGATACGCAGTATTTT. Amino acids: CASSLQGARTDTQYF.

The V and J genes are TRBV5-6 and TRBJ2-7, with 7 bases fitting TRBD1. CDR1 and CDR2 from the germline V gene are SGHDT and YYEEEE. CDR3 size: 15 residues. V was pared by 2 bases and J by 5 bases, with 10 bases of the junction left unmatched. The CDR3 reads CASSFYLQGFDEQYF. The CDR3 DNA is TGTGCCAGCAGCTTTTATCTACAGGGGTTTGACGAGCAGTACTTC.